Shown below are 8 T cell receptor beta chains from a single sample sequenced in a study of shared clonotypes between healthy human individuals. The repertoire was sequenced with immunoSEQ multiplex PCR; TCRdb's copy has only in-frame clones and lacks some. The sample yields 1 million to 1.3 million clones, 75% to 85% seen once. The specimen was memory CD4+ T cells from PBMCs. Subset: CD45RA-negative fraction. These receptors all come from a man younger than 30 in good health. Some clones in this sample may be carry-over from other donors' samples.

The rearrangement uses TRBV20-1 and TRBJ2-1, with TRBD2 as a possible D gene (5 bases). Trimming pared 0 bases from V and 13 bases from J, leaving 10 bases between. Germline loops: CDR1 DFQATT, CDR2 SNEGSKA (reference sequence). The CDR3 loop spans 11 amino acids. CDR3 region: CSARDTEEQFF. CDR3 sequence (DNA): TGCAGTGCTAGAGATACGGAGGAACAGTTCTTC.

V is TRBV6-1 and J is TRBJ1-4; tentatively, D is TRBD1 (6 bases). CDR3 length: 15 residues. V was cut by 2 bases and J by 7 bases, with 14 bases left in between. CDR1 is MNHNS and CDR2 is SASEGT in the germline V gene. In DNA form, the CDR3 reads TGTGCCAGCAGTGAAAACAGGGCCATGGGTGAAAAACTGTTTTTT. This sequence encodes CASSENRAMGEKLFF.

Concerning this clone: Different DNA sequences within this sample yield the same CDR3. V gene TRBV5-1 combines with J gene TRBJ1-5, with 7 nucleotides matching TRBD1. CDR3 length: 14 residues. Trimming took 3 bases from V and 1 from J; bases not matched to a gene: 1. Per the germline V gene, CDR1 is SGHRS and CDR2 is YFSETQ. The CDR3 sequence is CASSSGQSNQPQHF. CDR3 coding DNA: TGCGCCAGCAGCTCGGGACAGAGCAATCAGCCCCAGCATTTT.

The CDR3 here is CASSRLQGATADTQYF. Written as DNA, the CDR3 is TGCGCCAGCAGCCGCCTACAGGGGGCCACGGCAGATACGCAGTATTTT. The J gene is TRBJ2-3, the V gene TRBV4-3; 9 nucleotides align to TRBD1. Trimming cost V 4 bases and J 4 bases; bases outside gene matches: 9. This CDR3 comprises 16 residues. Germline V gene lookup returns CDR1 LGHNA and CDR2 YSLEER.

This rearrangement joins TRBV18 to TRBJ2-1, with TRBD1 identical over 7 bases. CDR1 KGHSH and CDR2 LQKENI come from the germline V gene. The V and J ends lost 5 bases and 0 bases, in that order; junction bases with no gene match: 7. There are 16 residues in the CDR3. CDR3 residues: CASSIRGLSSYNEQFF. As DNA, the CDR3 is TGTGCCAGCTCAATAAGGGGGCTTAGCTCCTACAATGAGCAGTTCTTC.

The chain uses TRBV6-1 and TRBJ2-7; 8 positions match TRBD1. The CDR3 loop spans 15 amino acids. CDR1 MNHNS and CDR2 SASEGT come from the germline V gene. J was trimmed by 4 bases and V by 8 bases; bases with no gene match: 13. The CDR3 DNA reads as TGTGCCAGCGGAACCGGGACAGGTCACCCTTACGAGCAGTACTTC. This translates into CASGTGTGHPYEQYF.

The rearrangement links TRBV27 to TRBJ1-5; possibly TRBD1 for D (6 bases). The CDR3 contains 17 residues. V lost 6 bases to trimming and J lost 1 base, with 19 bases between them. Looked up from germline, CDR1 is MNHEY and CDR2 is SMNVEV (reference sequence). The CDR3 loop reads CASRLIGLTGSNQPQHF. The DNA for the CDR3 is TGTGCCAGCAGATTAATTGGACTCACAGGGAGCAATCAGCCCCAGCATTTT.

This clone was detected only a few times. Other DNA sequences in the sample encode the same CDR3. V is TRBV30 and J is TRBJ1-1; the D is unclear. The length of the CDR3 is 13 residues. Trimming pared 0 bases from V and 3 bases from J, leaving 8 bases between. The germline CDR1 and CDR2 sequences are GTSNPN and SVGIG (reference sequence). The CDR3 region has the DNA TGTGCCTGGAGTGTAAGTCGAGACACTGAAGCTTTCTTT. Its protein product is CAWSVSRDTEAFF.